The 11 T cell receptor beta chains presented below share a single source sample, sequenced in a study of cytomegalovirus exposure and HLA in healthy donors. Primers: 60 Vbeta forward and 13 Jbeta reverse. The method was immunoSEQ multiplex PCR; TCRdb's version includes in-frame clones alone and lacks a portion of them. The table includes about 60,000 clones, about 71% detected once. The sequencing input was PBMCs. The receptors come from a woman in her sixties or seventies in good health and CMV-seropositive.

J is TRBJ1-5 and V is TRBV4-1; no firm D call. Germline lookup yields CDR1 MGHRA and CDR2 YSYEKL. Trimming took off 0 bases at V and 4 bases at J, with 10 bases between the two ends. The CDR3 length is 15 residues. The CDR3 sequence: CASSQDWPLNQPQHF. The CDR3 DNA reads as TGCGCCAGCAGCCAAGACTGGCCGCTGAATCAGCCCCAGCATTTT.

This rearrangement joins TRBV4-1 to TRBJ2-2; perhaps TRBD2 as D (6 bases). This CDR3 is 16 amino acids long. The V and J ends lost 2 bases and 5 bases respectively, with 15 bases between them. Germline CDR1 MGHRA, CDR2 YSYEKL. CDR3 DNA sequence: TGCGCCAGCAGCCAACTAGGAGGGGTTGGGACCGGGGAGCTGTTTTTT. It encodes CASSQLGGVGTGELFF.

This sequence joins TRBV5-6 and TRBJ1-4; D unclear. Deletions cut 2 bases from V and 2 bases from J, with 13 bases between. The CDR3 is made up of 16 amino acids. CDR1 and CDR2 (germline): SGHDT, YYEEEE. The CDR3 sequence: CASSFGGQSTNEKLFF. CDR3 bases: TGTGCCAGCAGCTTCGGAGGGCAATCGACTAATGAAAAACTGTTTTTT. The entire variable domain, with the rest obtained from reference TRBV5-6 and TRBJ1-4, is as follows: DAGVTQSPTHLIKTRGQQVTLRCSPKSGHDTVSWYQQALGQGPQFIFQYYEEEERQRGNFPDRFSGHQFPNYSSELNVNALLLGDSALYLCASSFGGQSTNEKLFFGSGTQLSVL.

The V call is TRBV18, the J call TRBJ2-5; TRBD1 might be the D (5 bases). Trimming took off 6 bases at V and 2 bases at J, with 16 bases between the two ends. This CDR3 is 15 amino acids long. Germline lookup yields CDR1 KGHSH and CDR2 LQKENI. CDR3 bases: TGTGCCAGCTCGTCAGAACCCAGGACACAAGAGACCCAGTACTTC. Amino acids: CASSSEPRTQETQYF. Using reference TRBV18 and TRBJ2-5 for the parts outside the CDR3, the full variable domain is NAGVMQNPRHLVRRRGQEARLRCSPMKGHSHVYWYRQLPEEGLKFMVYLQKENIIDESGMPKERFSAEFPKEGPSILRIQQVVRGDSAAYFCASSSEPRTQETQYFGPGTRLLVL.

The chain combines TRBV27 with TRBJ1-2, with 7 bases fitting TRBD1. J gave up 6 bases and V 8 bases, and 18 bases lay outside the gene matches. The length of the CDR3 is 16 residues. CDR1 and CDR2 from the germline V gene are MNHEY and SMNVEV (reference sequence). The CDR3 protein is CASSKGETGLLDGYTF. CDR3 DNA sequence: TGTGCCAGCTCGAAAGGGGAGACAGGGTTATTGGATGGCTACACCTTC.

On this clone: This sample also contains other DNA sequences that code for the same CDR3. The CDR3 protein is CASSPRGDTIYF. The CDR3 DNA sequence: TGTGCCAGCTCACCAAGGGGTGACACCATATATTTT. This chain uses TRBV18 with TRBJ1-3; D is possibly TRBD1 (5 bases). This CDR3 contains 12 residues. CDR1 and CDR2 (germline): KGHSH, LQKENI. Trimming left V 2 bases short and J 8 bases short, with 7 bases between.

This rearrangement joins TRBV2 to TRBJ1-5; the D gene is possibly TRBD1 (6 bases). The CDR3 spans 15 residues. Germline lookup yields CDR1 SNHLY and CDR2 FYNNEI. Trimming removed 3 bases from V and 3 bases from J, with 12 bases in between. The CDR3 DNA reads TGTGCCAGCAGTGACCAACAGGGTCTCAATCAGCCCCAGCATTTT. Its protein product is CASSDQQGLNQPQHF.

This clone was seen ten or more times. The rearrangement links TRBV5-4 to TRBJ1-1; D unclear. Trimming removed 4 bases from V and 3 bases from J, with 22 bases in between. The germline CDR1 and CDR2 sequences are SGHNT and YYREEE (reference sequence). The CDR3 sequence is 17 residues long. The CDR3 loop reads CASSPEGFGKAYTEAFF. In DNA form, the CDR3 reads TGTGCCAGCAGCCCGGAGGGTTTCGGGAAAGCTTACACTGAAGCTTTCTTT.

The chain carries TRBV7-2 and TRBJ2-7; perhaps TRBD1 as D (6 bases). CDR1 is SGHTA, CDR2 FQGNSA, per germline. V lost 1 base to trimming and J lost 3 bases, with 13 bases between them. The CDR3 sequence is 15 residues long. The CDR3 loop is CASSLGLGTSYEQYF. The CDR3 nucleotides are TGTGCCAGCAGCTTAGGCTTAGGGACAAGCTACGAGCAGTACTTC. The full variable domain, completed using reference TRBV7-2 and TRBJ2-7, is GAGVSQSPSNKVTEKGKDVELRCDPISGHTALYWYRQSLGQGLEFLIYFQGNSAPDKSGLPSDRFSAERTGGSVSTLTIQRTQQEDSAVYLCASSLGLGTSYEQYFGPGTRLTVT.

This clone was found a few times. This specimen includes other DNA sequences encoding the same CDR3. The chain carries TRBV4-1 and TRBJ1-1, with D maybe TRBD1 (6 bases). V was pared by 3 bases and J by 8 bases, with 10 bases between. The V gene's germline CDR1 is MGHRA and CDR2 YSYEKL. The CDR3 contains 12 residues. The CDR3 coding sequence is TGCGCCAGCAGCCACGCCGGGACAGAAGCTTTCTTT. It translates to CASSHAGTEAFF.

This clone was counted a few times. The J gene is TRBJ2-7, the V gene TRBV7-9; D perhaps matches TRBD2 (6 bases). This CDR3 has 13 residues. The V gene's germline CDR1 is SEHNR and CDR2 FQNEAQ (reference sequence). V dropped 9 bases and J dropped 8 bases, with 20 bases sitting between them. For the CDR3, the DNA is TGTGCCAGTACCGGGACTCAGCCCGTCCAGCAGTACTTC. Its translation: CASTGTQPVQQYF.